Listed below are T cell receptor beta chains from one sample, sequenced in a study of identical twins. TCRdb itself ran the 5' RACE reads through MiXCR, one entry per CDR3 protein. There are a few hundred thousand distinct CDR3 sequences in the sample; 24% occur only once, and around 3% lies in the top ten. This same sample was also part of a study on T cells expressing NK-cell markers.

Source material: CD4+ T cells sorted from blood. These receptors were taken from a young woman in good health. CDR3s include the opening cysteine and the closing phenylalanine or tryptophan. The D gene is left open where the match is weak. Only some rows state a clone size, as once, few, many or a class for expanded clones.

V	D	length	size	J	DNA	CDR3
TRBV19	NA	15	NA	TRBJ2-1	TGTGCCAGTAGTTCGTGGGGGGCCGGCTACAATGAGCAGTTCTTC	CASSSWGAGYNEQFF
TRBV10-3	TRBD1	13	NA	TRBJ1-2	TGTGCCATCGCGGGACAGGGTAACTATGGCTACACCTTC	CAIAGQGNYGYTF
TRBV12-3/TRBV12-4	TRBD1	17	NA	TRBJ2-5	TGTGCCAGCAGTTTGGGGACAGGGTTCGGTTTTTTAGAGACCCAGTACTTC	CASSLGTGFGFLETQYF
TRBV7-2	NA	15	once	TRBJ2-3	TGTGCCAGCAGCTTGGCCCCGCCCGGTACAGATACGCAGTATTTT	CASSLAPPGTDTQYF
TRBV5-8	NA	16	NA	TRBJ2-1	TGTGCCAGCAGCTTGGATCCGGACCCCTCCTACAATGAGCAGTTCTTC	CASSLDPDPSYNEQFF
TRBV20-1	TRBD2	13	NA	TRBJ2-3	TGCAGTGTCAGCGGGGGCCGCACAGATACGCAGTATTTT	CSVSGGRTDTQYF
TRBV10-3	NA	14	NA	TRBJ2-2	TGTGCCATCAGTGAATTAGGGAGCACCGGGGAGCTGTTTTTT	CAISELGSTGELFF
TRBV7-3	TRBD2	17	few	TRBJ2-2	TGTGCCAGCAGCTACGTCGGACTAGCTGCGAACACCGGGGAGCTGTTTTTT	CASSYVGLAANTGELFF
TRBV2	TRBD1	16	few	TRBJ2-3	TGTGCCAGCAGGATGAGGGCAGGGGGCGCGGTAGATACGCAGTATTTT	CASRMRAGGAVDTQYF
TRBV7-2	NA	12	few	TRBJ2-7	TGTGCCAGCAGCTTGAGAGCCTACGAGCAGTACTTC	CASSLRAYEQYF
TRBV20-1	NA	14	NA	TRBJ2-3	TGCAGTGCTAGGGGAATACCGATCACAGATACGCAGTATTTT	CSARGIPITDTQYF
TRBV5-5	NA	17	NA	TRBJ1-3	TGTGCCAGCAGCTTGGAGCAGGGGCTACTCTCTGGAAACACCATATATTTT	CASSLEQGLLSGNTIYF
TRBV15	TRBD1	18	few	TRBJ2-7	TGTGCCACCAGCAGAGCCGGGACAGGGCTATCTCTTCGGGACGAGCAGTACTTC	CATSRAGTGLSLRDEQYF
TRBV6-1	NA	14	few	TRBJ1-1	TGTGCCAGCGGAAATTCTGGAGCCGACACTGAAGCTTTCTTT	CASGNSGADTEAFF
TRBV29-1	TRBD2	14	NA	TRBJ2-3	TGCAGCGTTGAAGGACTAGCGGGTAGAGATACGCAGTATTTT	CSVEGLAGRDTQYF
TRBV2	NA	14	few	TRBJ1-5	TGTGCCAGCAGTGAGTTGGGGGGGGATCAGCCCCAGCATTTT	CASSELGGDQPQHF
TRBV6-5	NA	13	few	TRBJ1-6	TGTGCCAGCAGTTACTCGGGGGGCCTCACCCTCCACTTT	CASSYSGGLTLHF
TRBV5-1	NA	14	NA	TRBJ2-1	TGCGCCAGCAGCTTCGGCCTAGGACCGAGTGAGCAGTTCTTC	CASSFGLGPSEQFF